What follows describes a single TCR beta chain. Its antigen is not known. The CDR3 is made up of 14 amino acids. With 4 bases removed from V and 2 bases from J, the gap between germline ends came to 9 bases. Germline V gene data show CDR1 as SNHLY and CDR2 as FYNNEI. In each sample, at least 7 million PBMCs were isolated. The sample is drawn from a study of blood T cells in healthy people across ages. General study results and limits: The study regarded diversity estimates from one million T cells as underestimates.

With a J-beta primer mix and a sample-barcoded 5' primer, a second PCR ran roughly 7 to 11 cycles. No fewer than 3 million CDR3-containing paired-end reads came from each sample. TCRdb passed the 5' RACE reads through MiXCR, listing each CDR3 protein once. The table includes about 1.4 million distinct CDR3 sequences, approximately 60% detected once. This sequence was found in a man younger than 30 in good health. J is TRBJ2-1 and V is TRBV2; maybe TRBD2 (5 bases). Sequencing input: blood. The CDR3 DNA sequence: TGTGCCAGCAGTGGCGACGGGGCCTACAATGAGCAGTTCTTC. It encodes CASSGDGAYNEQFF.